This T cell receptor beta chain appears in the sequencing data of a study of blood T cell repertoires in COVID-19 (dated by TCRdb to 2020 to 2022). As for the study more broadly: Samples from collaborators originated in the United States, Italy and Spain and spanned both the acute and convalescent phases of COVID-19. The samples were drawn from the first 160 participants of the ongoing ImmuneRACE study and from some 1,300 subjects provided by 6 global collaborators. Deeply sampled blood TCRbeta repertoires from subjects exposed to, actively infected with, or recovered from COVID-19 were included in the dataset. A freely available public database, intended as a resource for researchers studying the immune response to SARS-CoV-2, is where the repertoires were released. Where HLA class I and class II types were available, the types were taken from metadata supplied by the sample provider, not from assay-based typing. A de-identified subject ID, COVID-19 status, age in years and sex were almost always included in the sample metadata. The prospective study material was composed of cDNA or gDNA derived from T cells, B-cell-depleted T cells, or PBMCs.

Whole blood was collected in K2EDTA tubes by collaborating institutions according to the institutions' own protocols. Collaborator samples were shipped for TCRbeta analysis as frozen whole blood, isolated PBMCs, or DNA extracted from either sample type. Overall study results and their limits: The amount of clinical and demographic metadata varied by source and participant and was provided uncurated.

CDR1 and CDR2 were assigned from the germline V gene as SNHLY and FYNNEI. The V end gives up 4 bases and the J end 4 bases, leaving 5 bases in the junction not matched to a gene. The CDR3 measures 14 amino acids from cysteine to phenylalanine. Only the CDR3 DNA is retained, 42 bases long and in frame from the first base. Details on this clone: Its binding antigen is unknown. One base away there is no much larger clone; base qualities are not given.

The immunoSEQ Assay, a bias-controlled multiplex PCR, was used to amplify TCRbeta CDR3 regions from genomic DNA. Processing in the source paper ran as follows. The number of nucleated cells in each sample was estimated from the amplification of reference gene primers within the assay. To quantify the absolute abundance of each unique TCRbeta CDR3 rearrangement, sequence reads were collapsed and filtered. For each sample, productive Simpson clonality was calculated as the square root of Simpson's diversity index across productive rearrangements. TCRdb limited this immuneACCESS table to in-frame rearrangements with V and J called. A share of clones is missing; checked studies link under half to unresolved V genes, and the rest is unexplained. That table is the source of V, J and clone size, and D and trimming were worked out from the DNA. This sample lists about 140,000 clones; about 80% were detected once. The top ten clones comprise roughly 1.6% of the sample.

The sequenced sample was peripheral blood. This receptor was obtained from a human donor in a cohort sampled during active COVID-19. The sequence joins TRBV2 to TRBJ2-7; 9 central bases correspond to TRBD2. The CDR3 here reads CASSGGRAQYEQYF. The sequenced DNA: TGTGCCAGCAGTGGCGGGAGGGCCCAGTACGAGCAGTACTTC.